These 26 T cell receptor beta chains originate from one sample sequenced in a study of T cell responses to AZD1222 COVID-19 vaccine. Measured with immunoSEQ multiplex PCR; TCRdb has only the in-frame clones, and not every one. The sample records about 130,000 clones, around 92% being singletons. The sequenced sample was peripheral blood, obtained on day 0 of AZD1222 vaccination. Every receptor here comes from an adult in good health.

V is TRBV11-3 and J is TRBJ2-1, with TRBD1 identical over 10 bases. The CDR3 is made up of 15 amino acids. In germline, CDR1 is SGHNT, CDR2 YENEEA. V dropped 4 bases and J dropped 7; count of bases not matched to a gene: 7. This CDR3 reads CASSSRQGARNEQFF. For the CDR3, the DNA is TGTGCCAGCAGCTCCCGACAGGGGGCGAGGAATGAGCAGTTCTTC. Drawing the rest from reference TRBV11-3 and TRBJ2-1, the complete variable domain is EAGVVQSPRYKIIEKKQPVAFWCNPISGHNTLYWYLQNLGQGPELLIRYENEEAVDDSQLPKDRFSAERLKGVDSTLKIQPAELGDSAVYLCASSSRQGARNEQFFGPGTRLTVL.

The J gene is TRBJ2-5, the V gene TRBV7-9; D not resolved. Trimming pared 5 bases from V and 5 bases from J, leaving 12 bases between. The CDR3 spans 13 residues. The V gene's germline CDR1 is SEHNR and CDR2 FQNEAQ (reference sequence). CDR3 DNA: TGTGCCAGCAGCCCCCAGGCTACGGAGACCCAGTACTTC. Amino acid sequence: CASSPQATETQYF.

This rearrangement joins TRBV7-3 to TRBJ2-2, with 10 bases lining up with TRBD1. V lost 5 bases and J lost 4; bases outside the gene matches: 7. The CDR3 runs 16 residues. Germline V gene lookup returns CDR1 SGHTA and CDR2 FQGTGA. The CDR3 sequence: CASSPTGGFTTGELFF. DNA for the CDR3: TGTGCCAGCAGCCCGACAGGGGGCTTCACCACCGGGGAGCTGTTTTTT.

The rearrangement joins TRBV4-1 to TRBJ1-6; perhaps TRBD1 as D (6 bases). The CDR3 length is 15 residues. Germline V gene sequence: CDR1 MGHRA, CDR2 YSYEKL. With 0 bases removed from V and 8 bases from J, the gap between germline ends came to 11 bases. The CDR3 coding sequence is TGCGCCAGCAGCCAAGACCGGGGGCTAGATTCACCCCTCCACTTT. Protein sequence: CASSQDRGLDSPLHF.

V is TRBV24-1 and J is TRBJ2-1; 7 nucleotides agree with TRBD1. The germline V gene encodes CDR1 KGHDR and CDR2 SFDVKD. V gave up 5 bases and J gave up 1 base; unmatched junction bases: 4. The CDR3 is 15 residues long. CDR3 DNA: TGTGCCACCAGTGGGCCGGGACAGTCCTACAATGAGCAGTTCTTC. Translation: CATSGPGQSYNEQFF.

The V and J genes are TRBV5-1 and TRBJ1-3, with D perhaps matching TRBD1 (6 bases). Deletions cut 0 bases from V and 7 bases from J, with 11 bases between. Germline V gene sequence: CDR1 SGHRS, CDR2 YFSETQ. The CDR3 contains 14 residues. The CDR3 region is CASSLDTGANTIYF. As DNA, the CDR3 is TGCGCCAGCAGCTTGGATACGGGGGCGAACACCATATATTTT.

This chain uses TRBV11-2 with TRBJ1-2, with D possibly being TRBD1 (5 bases). The germline V gene encodes CDR1 SGHAT and CDR2 FQNNGV. V shed 3 bases and J shed 9 bases, with 11 bases lying between them. The CDR3 loop spans 12 amino acids. The chain's CDR3 is CASSFDSGSYTF. In DNA, the CDR3 is TGTGCCAGCAGCTTTGACAGCGGGAGCTACACCTTC.

The chain is built from TRBV5-1 and TRBJ2-7, with 8 positions matching TRBD2. This CDR3 has 17 residues. The germline V gene has CDR1 SGHRS and CDR2 YFSETQ. Trimming at V came to 2 bases and at J to 7 bases, leaving 17 bases not matched to a gene. CDR3 in amino acids: CASSFLGPRGALGEQYF. The CDR3, as DNA: TGCGCCAGCAGCTTCCTGGGCCCGCGGGGGGCCCTTGGGGAGCAGTACTTC. The full variable domain, in which reference TRBV5-1 and TRBJ2-7 provide the parts outside the CDR3, is KAGVTQTPRYLIKTRGQQVTLSCSPISGHRSVSWYQQTPGQGLQFLFEYFSETQRNKGNFPGRFSGRQFSNSRSEMNVSTLELGDSALYLCASSFLGPRGALGEQYFGPGTRLTVT.

This chain links TRBV5-1 with TRBJ1-4; a weak D match, TRBD1 (5 bases). Per the germline V gene, CDR1 is SGHRS and CDR2 is YFSETQ. V lost 6 bases to trimming and J lost 6 bases, with 15 bases between them. The CDR3 extends over 14 amino acids. CDR3 sequence: CASNPGGRDEKLFF. The CDR3, as DNA: TGCGCCAGCAACCCGGGGGGTCGTGATGAAAAACTGTTTTTT.

This chain joins TRBV3-1 (or the pseudogene TRBV3-2) and TRBJ2-1; 14 bases agree with TRBD2. V was clipped by 5 bases and J by 12 bases; unmatched bases: 9. The CDR3 runs to 15 residues. The germline V gene has CDR1 LGHDT and CDR2 YNNKEL (reference sequence). The CDR3 here is CASSTRLAGGLGQFF. CDR3 DNA sequence: TGTGCCAGCAGCACCCGACTAGCGGGGGGGCTAGGGCAGTTCTTC.

This chain connects TRBV6-5 to TRBJ1-2; D gene unclear. Trimming removed 6 bases from V and 8 bases from J, with 16 bases in between. This CDR3 has 13 amino acids. The V gene's germline CDR1 is MNHEY and CDR2 SVGAGI. CDR3 residues: CASRYTGSGGYTF. For the CDR3, the DNA is TGTGCCAGCAGGTACACGGGGTCGGGAGGCTACACCTTC.

This clone was seen a few times. Germline and junction disagree at one end, which may indicate a read error. The chain employs TRBV6-5 and TRBJ2-5; D not certain. The CDR3 consists of 15 residues. The germline gives CDR1 MNHEY, CDR2 SVGAGI. The CDR3 sequence is CASSDSFPVSETQYF. For the CDR3, the DNA is TGTGCCAGCAGTGACTCATTCCCGGTTTCAGAGACCCAGTACTTC.

This chain uses TRBV7-9 with TRBJ2-1; D gene ambiguous. Trimming pared 1 base from V and 4 bases from J, leaving 11 bases between. The CDR3 consists of 15 residues. Per the germline V gene, CDR1 is SEHNR and CDR2 is FQNEAQ (reference sequence). The CDR3 DNA sequence: TGTGCCAGCAGCTTAGAACCGACGCCTTACAATGAGCAGTTCTTC. Translation gives CASSLEPTPYNEQFF.

The chain joins TRBV6-5 to TRBJ1-2; the match to TRBD1 covers 8 bases. CDR3 length equals 15 residues. Losses at the gene ends were 2 bases for V and 7 bases for J; bases not matched to a gene: 9. Germline CDR1 and CDR2: MNHEY and SVGAGI. CDR3 in DNA: TGTGCCAGCAGTTACGAATCGGCAGGGGGCTTTGGCTACACCTTC. It yields the protein CASSYESAGGFGYTF.

The V and J genes are TRBV19 and TRBJ1-2; D gene unclear. V gave up 1 base and J gave up 2 bases, with 5 bases separating them. Germline V gene data show CDR1 as LNHDA and CDR2 as SQIVND (reference sequence). The CDR3 is 13 amino acids. The CDR3 sequence is CASSIGLNYGYTF. The CDR3 DNA is TGTGCCAGTAGTATAGGCCTCAACTATGGCTACACCTTC.

This chain joins TRBV7-9 and TRBJ2-7; no definite D call. Germline CDR1 reads SEHNR; CDR2 reads FQNEAQ (reference sequence). The CDR3 is 14 amino acids. V was trimmed by 2 bases and J by 0 bases, leaving 8 bases between them. The CDR3 sequence is CASSLTTHSYEQYF. Written as DNA, the CDR3 is TGTGCCAGCAGCTTAACTACTCACTCCTACGAGCAGTACTTC.

The chain joins TRBV28 to TRBJ2-7; D gene uncertain. This CDR3 is 13 amino acids long. V shed 6 bases and J shed 0 bases, with 9 bases lying between them. Germline CDR1 is MDHEN and CDR2 is SYDVKM. The CDR3 here is CASSAGPSYEQYF. In DNA form, the CDR3 reads TGTGCCAGCAGCGCCGGGCCCTCCTACGAGCAGTACTTC.

The chain has TRBV4-2 and TRBJ1-6; D unresolved. Trimming took off 1 base at V and 5 bases at J, with 9 bases between the two ends. Germline lookup yields CDR1 LGHNA and CDR2 YNFKEQ. The CDR3 contains 15 residues. In DNA, the CDR3 is TGTGCCAGCAGCCAAGGCCTCCTTCATAATTCACCCCTCCACTTT. Its translation: CASSQGLLHNSPLHF.

This sequence joins TRBV11-2 and TRBJ1-2; possible D gene TRBD1, 5 bases. Germline CDR1 is SGHAT and CDR2 is FQNNGV. CDR3 size: 14 residues. Trimming pared 0 bases from V and 12 bases from J, leaving 17 bases between. The CDR3 reads CASSLDLGQGTNTF. The CDR3 DNA reads TGTGCCAGCAGCTTAGATCTCGGGCAGGGTACCAACACCTTC.

The chain has TRBV3-1 (or the pseudogene TRBV3-2) and TRBJ1-5; D possibly corresponds to TRBD1 (6 bases). Germline lookup yields CDR1 LGHDT and CDR2 YNNKEL (reference sequence). The CDR3 is 18 amino acids. V was clipped by 0 bases and J by 3 bases, with 18 bases between them. CDR3: CASSQDPQEGGPNQPQHF. The DNA of the CDR3 is TGTGCCAGCAGCCAAGATCCGCAGGAGGGGGGGCCCAATCAGCCCCAGCATTTT.

The J gene is TRBJ2-7, the V gene TRBV7-9; a weak D match, TRBD2 (6 bases). The germline V gene encodes CDR1 SEHNR and CDR2 FQNEAQ (reference sequence). Trimming took 5 bases from V and 2 from J, leaving 13 bases between them. The CDR3 totals 14 residues. Written as DNA, the CDR3 is TGTGCCAGCAGCCCCGGGACTGCTGCCTACGAGCAGTACTTC. Its translation: CASSPGTAAYEQYF.

The chain is built from TRBV19 and TRBJ1-5; D is possibly TRBD1 (5 bases). Per the germline V gene, CDR1 is LNHDA and CDR2 is SQIVND (reference sequence). Trimming took off 8 bases at V and 5 bases at J, with 16 bases between the two ends. The CDR3 consists of 14 residues. The CDR3 DNA reads as TGTGCCAGTTTGGCAGGGTCCCCGCATCAGCCCCAGCATTTT. Protein product: CASLAGSPHQPQHF.

This CDR3 is CAGSGMNTEAFF. CDR3 sequence (DNA): TGTGCCGGAAGCGGAATGAACACTGAAGCTTTCTTT. The J gene is TRBJ1-1, the V gene TRBV30; D not resolved. This CDR3 has 12 amino acids. CDR1 and CDR2 from the germline V gene are GTSNPN and SVGIG (reference sequence). The V end was cut by 8 bases, the J end by 0 bases, with 10 bases between.

The J gene is TRBJ1-4, the V gene TRBV27; D call uncertain. CDR1 is MNHEY and CDR2 is SMNVEV in the germline V gene (reference sequence). The ends were cut back, 0 bases at V and 8 bases at J, with 7 bases in the middle. The CDR3 is 13 residues long. The CDR3 DNA reads as TGTGCCAGCAGTTTATCAGGGAACGAAAAACTGTTTTTT. This gives the protein CASSLSGNEKLFF.

The CDR3 spells CASSLGTGQGYQPQHF. The CDR3 DNA is TGCGCCAGCAGCTTGGGGACCGGACAGGGTTATCAGCCCCAGCATTTT. V and J are TRBV5-1 and TRBJ1-5, with 8 bases lining up with TRBD1. The CDR3 has 16 amino acids. V lost 0 bases and J lost 5; bases outside the gene matches: 7. Germline loops: CDR1 SGHRS, CDR2 YFSETQ. Full variable domain (remainder filled in from reference TRBV5-1 and TRBJ1-5): KAGVTQTPRYLIKTRGQQVTLSCSPISGHRSVSWYQQTPGQGLQFLFEYFSETQRNKGNFPGRFSGRQFSNSRSEMNVSTLELGDSALYLCASSLGTGQGYQPQHFGDGTRLSIL.

The chain has TRBV5-1 and TRBJ2-5; D may be TRBD1 (5 bases). Looked up from germline, CDR1 is SGHRS and CDR2 is YFSETQ. The V gene lost 0 bases and the J gene lost 5 bases, with 11 bases spanning the gap. This CDR3 region has 14 residues. For the CDR3, the DNA is TGCGCCAGCAGCTTGGAGGGGCGACAGGAGACCCAGTACTTC. It specifies CASSLEGRQETQYF.